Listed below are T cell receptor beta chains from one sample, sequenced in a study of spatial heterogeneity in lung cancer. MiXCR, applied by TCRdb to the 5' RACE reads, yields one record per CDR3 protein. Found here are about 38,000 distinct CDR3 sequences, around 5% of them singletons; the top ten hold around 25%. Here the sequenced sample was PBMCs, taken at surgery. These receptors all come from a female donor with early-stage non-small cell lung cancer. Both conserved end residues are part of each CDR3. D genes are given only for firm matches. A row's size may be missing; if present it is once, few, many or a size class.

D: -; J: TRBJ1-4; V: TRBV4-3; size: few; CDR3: CASSQDSQGEKLFF; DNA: TGCGCCAGCAGCCAAGATAGCCAGGGTGAAAAACTGTTTTTT
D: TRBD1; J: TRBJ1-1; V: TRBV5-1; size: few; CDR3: CASSLVGRQGRSTEAFF; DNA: TGCGCCAGCAGCTTGGTGGGCCGACAGGGGCGCAGTACTGAAGCTTTCTTT
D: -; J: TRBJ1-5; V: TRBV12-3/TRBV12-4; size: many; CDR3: CASSWGQKYNQPQHF; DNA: TGTGCCAGCAGTTGGGGGCAGAAATACAATCAGCCCCAGCATTTT
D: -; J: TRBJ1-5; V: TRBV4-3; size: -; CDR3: CASSQDFSRPQHF; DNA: TGCGCCAGCAGCCAAGATTTTTCTCGGCCCCAGCATTTT
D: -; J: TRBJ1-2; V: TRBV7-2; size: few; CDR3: CASSLDGRPYYGYTF; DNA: TGTGCCAGCAGCTTAGACGGCAGGCCTTACTATGGCTACACCTTC
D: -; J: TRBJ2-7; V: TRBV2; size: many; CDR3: CASSSGTSEQYF; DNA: TGTGCCAGCAGTTCCGGGACAAGCGAGCAGTACTTC
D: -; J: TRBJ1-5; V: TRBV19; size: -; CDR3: CATGEGNQPQHF; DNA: TGTGCCACCGGGGAGGGCAATCAGCCCCAGCATTTT
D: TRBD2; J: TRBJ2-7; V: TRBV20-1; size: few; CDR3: CSARVQRGVLEQYF; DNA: TGCAGTGCTAGAGTCCAGCGGGGGGTACTCGAGCAGTACTTC
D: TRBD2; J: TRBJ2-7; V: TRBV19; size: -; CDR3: CASSLMGLASHEQYF; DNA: TGTGCCAGTAGCCTCATGGGACTAGCCAGCCACGAGCAGTACTTC
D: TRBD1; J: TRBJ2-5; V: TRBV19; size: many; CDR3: CASSLAGTATTQYF; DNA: TGTGCCAGTAGCCTCGCCGGGACAGCAACTACCCAGTACTTC
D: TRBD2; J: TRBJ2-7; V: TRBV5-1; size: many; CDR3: CASSLGLAGSKSSYEQYF; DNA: TGCGCCAGCAGCTTGGGACTAGCGGGGTCGAAGAGCTCCTACGAGCAGTACTTC
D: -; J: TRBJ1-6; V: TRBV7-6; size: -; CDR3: CTSSSAVGTPLHF; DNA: TGTACCAGCAGCTCAGCTGTGGGGACACCCCTCCACTTT
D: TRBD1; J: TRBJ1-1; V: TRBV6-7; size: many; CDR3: CATHPGDRVNTEAFF; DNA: TGTGCCACCCACCCCGGCGACAGGGTGAACACTGAAGCTTTCTTT
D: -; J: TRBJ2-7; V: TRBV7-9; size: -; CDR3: CASSNQGREQYF; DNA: TGTGCCAGCAGCAACCAGGGGAGAGAGCAGTACTTC
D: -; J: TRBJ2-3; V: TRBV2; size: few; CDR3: CASSELWGGTDTQYF; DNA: TGTGCCAGCAGTGAGTTGTGGGGGGGCACAGATACGCAGTATTTT
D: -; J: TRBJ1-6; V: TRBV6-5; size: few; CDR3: CASHLGGDSPLHF; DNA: TGTGCCAGCCATCTCGGGGGGGATTCACCCCTCCACTTT